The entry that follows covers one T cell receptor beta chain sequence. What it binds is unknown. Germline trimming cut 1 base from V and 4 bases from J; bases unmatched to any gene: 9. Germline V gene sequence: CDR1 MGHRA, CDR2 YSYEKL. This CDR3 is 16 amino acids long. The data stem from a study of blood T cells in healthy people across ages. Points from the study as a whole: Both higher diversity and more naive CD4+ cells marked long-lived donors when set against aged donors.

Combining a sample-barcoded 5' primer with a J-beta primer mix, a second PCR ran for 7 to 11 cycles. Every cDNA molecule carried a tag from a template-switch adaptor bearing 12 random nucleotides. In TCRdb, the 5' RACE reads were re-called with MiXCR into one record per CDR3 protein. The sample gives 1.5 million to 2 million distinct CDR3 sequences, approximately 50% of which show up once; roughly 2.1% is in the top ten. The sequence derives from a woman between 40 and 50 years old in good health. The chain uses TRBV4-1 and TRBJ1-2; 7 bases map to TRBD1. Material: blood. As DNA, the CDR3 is TGCGCCAGCAGCCAAGTCGGGGACAGCGTGGGCTATGGCTACACCTTC. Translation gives CASSQVGDSVGYGYTF.